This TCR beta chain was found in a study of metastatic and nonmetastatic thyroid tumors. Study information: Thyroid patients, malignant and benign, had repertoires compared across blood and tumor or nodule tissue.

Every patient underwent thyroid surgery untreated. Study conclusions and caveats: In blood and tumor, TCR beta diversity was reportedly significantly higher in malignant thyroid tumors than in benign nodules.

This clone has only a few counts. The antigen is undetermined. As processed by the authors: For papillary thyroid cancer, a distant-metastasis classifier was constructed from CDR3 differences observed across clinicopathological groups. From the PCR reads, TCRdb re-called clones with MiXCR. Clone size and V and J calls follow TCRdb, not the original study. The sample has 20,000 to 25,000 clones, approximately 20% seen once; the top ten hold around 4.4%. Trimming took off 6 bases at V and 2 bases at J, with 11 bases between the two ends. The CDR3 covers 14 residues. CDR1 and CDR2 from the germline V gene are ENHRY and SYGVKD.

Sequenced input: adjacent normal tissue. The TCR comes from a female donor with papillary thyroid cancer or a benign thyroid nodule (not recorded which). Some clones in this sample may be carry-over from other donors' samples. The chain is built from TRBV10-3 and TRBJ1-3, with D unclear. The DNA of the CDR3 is TGTGCCATCAGGAATAACGACGCTGGAAACACCATATATTTT. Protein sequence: CAIRNNDAGNTIYF.